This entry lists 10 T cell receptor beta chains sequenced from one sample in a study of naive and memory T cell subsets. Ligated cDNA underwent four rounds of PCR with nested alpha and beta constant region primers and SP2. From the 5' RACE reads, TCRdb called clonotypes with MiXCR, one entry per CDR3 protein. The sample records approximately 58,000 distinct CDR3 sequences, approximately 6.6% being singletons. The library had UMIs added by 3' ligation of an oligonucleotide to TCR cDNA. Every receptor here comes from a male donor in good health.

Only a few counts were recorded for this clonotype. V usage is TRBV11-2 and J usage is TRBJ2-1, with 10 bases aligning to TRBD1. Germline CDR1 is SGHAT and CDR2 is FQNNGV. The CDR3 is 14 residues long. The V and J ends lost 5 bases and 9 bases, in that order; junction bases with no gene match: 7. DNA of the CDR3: TGTGCCAGCAGCCAGCAGACAGGGGGCAGTGAGCAGTTCTTC. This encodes CASSQQTGGSEQFF. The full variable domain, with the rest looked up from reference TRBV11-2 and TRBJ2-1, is EAGVAQSPRYKIIEKRQSVAFWCNPISGHATLYWYQQILGQGPKLLIQFQNNGVVDDSQLPKDRFSAERLKGVDSTLKIQPAKLEDSAVYLCASSQQTGGSEQFFGPGTRLTVL.

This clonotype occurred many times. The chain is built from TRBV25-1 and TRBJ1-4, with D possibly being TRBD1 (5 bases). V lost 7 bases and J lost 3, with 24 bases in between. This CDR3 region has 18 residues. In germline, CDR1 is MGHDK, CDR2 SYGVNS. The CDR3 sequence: CASTAAGTRQRANEKLFF. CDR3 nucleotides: TGTGCCAGCACAGCCGCCGGGACCCGGCAAAGGGCTAATGAAAAACTGTTTTTT.

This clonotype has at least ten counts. The CDR3 sequence is CASSLGRSGNTIYF. For the CDR3, the DNA is TGTGCCAGCAGCCTAGGACGCTCTGGAAACACCATATATTTT. The chain recombines TRBV5-6 with TRBJ1-3; D call uncertain. Germline values: CDR1 SGHDT, CDR2 YYEEEE. V was shortened by 4 bases and J by 0 bases, with 8 bases between the two germline ends. The CDR3 extends over 14 amino acids.

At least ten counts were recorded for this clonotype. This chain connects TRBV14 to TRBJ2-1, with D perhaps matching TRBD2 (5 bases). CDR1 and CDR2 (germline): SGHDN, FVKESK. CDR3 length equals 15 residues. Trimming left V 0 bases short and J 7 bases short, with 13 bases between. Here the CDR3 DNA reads TGTGCCAGCAGCCAAGAGCTGGGAGTGCAAAATGAGCAGTTCTTC. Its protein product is CASSQELGVQNEQFF. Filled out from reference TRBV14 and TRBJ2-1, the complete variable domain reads EAGVTQFPSHSVIEKGQTVTLRCDPISGHDNLYWYRRVMGKEIKFLLHFVKESKQDESGMPNNRFLAERTGGTYSTLKVQPAELEDSGVYFCASSQELGVQNEQFFGPGTRLTVL.

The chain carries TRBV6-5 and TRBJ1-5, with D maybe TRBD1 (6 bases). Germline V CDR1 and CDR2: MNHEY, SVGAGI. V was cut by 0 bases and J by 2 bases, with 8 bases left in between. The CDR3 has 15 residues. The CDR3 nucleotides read TGTGCCAGCAGTTACTCGAGGGGGGGCAATCAGCCCCAGCATTTT. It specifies CASSYSRGGNQPQHF.

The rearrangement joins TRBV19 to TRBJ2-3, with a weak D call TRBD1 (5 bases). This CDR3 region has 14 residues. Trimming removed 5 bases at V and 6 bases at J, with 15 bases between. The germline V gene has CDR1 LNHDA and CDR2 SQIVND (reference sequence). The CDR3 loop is CASSPQGGADTQYF. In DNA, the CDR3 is TGTGCCAGTAGTCCTCAGGGTGGGGCTGATACGCAGTATTTT.

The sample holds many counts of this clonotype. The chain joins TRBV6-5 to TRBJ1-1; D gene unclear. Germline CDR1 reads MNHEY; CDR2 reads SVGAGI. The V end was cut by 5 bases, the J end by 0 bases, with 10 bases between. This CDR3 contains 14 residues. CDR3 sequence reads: CASSQRHMNTEAFF. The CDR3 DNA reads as TGTGCCAGCAGTCAACGACATATGAACACTGAAGCTTTCTTT.

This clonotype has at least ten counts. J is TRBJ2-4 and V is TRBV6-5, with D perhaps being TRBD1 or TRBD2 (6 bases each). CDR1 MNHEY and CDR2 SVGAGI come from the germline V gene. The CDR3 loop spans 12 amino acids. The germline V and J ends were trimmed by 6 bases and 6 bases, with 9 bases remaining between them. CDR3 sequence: CASSGGGNIQYF. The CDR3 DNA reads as TGTGCCAGCAGCGGGGGCGGAAACATTCAGTACTTC.

The CDR3 nucleotides are TGTGCCAGCAGTGATCCGGGACGGAAATCCTACGAGCAGTACTTC. Translation: CASSDPGRKSYEQYF. J is TRBJ2-7 and V is TRBV6-1; D may correspond to TRBD1 or TRBD2 (5 bases each). Germline V lookup: CDR1 MNHNS, CDR2 SASEGT. With 3 bases removed from V and 1 base from J, the gap between germline ends came to 13 bases. This CDR3 comprises 15 residues.

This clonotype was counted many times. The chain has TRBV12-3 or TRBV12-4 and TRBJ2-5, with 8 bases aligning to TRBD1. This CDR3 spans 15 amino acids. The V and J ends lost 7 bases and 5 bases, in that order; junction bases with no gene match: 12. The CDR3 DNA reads TGTGCCAGCACAGCAGGGGGCGCGGGTTTTGAGACCCAGTACTTC. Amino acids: CASTAGGAGFETQYF.